A single sample is the source of the 7 T cell receptor beta chains below, sequenced in a study of blood T cell repertoires in COVID-19. TCRdb keeps only in-frame clones here, not all; method: immunoSEQ multiplex PCR. Of over 200,000 clones detected, around 90% appear once; the ten largest clones hold more than 5.5%. The sample comprised peripheral blood. The receptors here all came from a man aged 55 to 70 who had recovered from COVID-19.

This clone was detected once. The chain employs TRBV2 and TRBJ1-1; no clear D. The CDR3 spans 14 residues. Trimming cost V 4 bases and J 3 bases, with 12 bases left between them. Germline loops: CDR1 SNHLY, CDR2 FYNNEI. In DNA, the CDR3 is TGTGCCAGCAGTGTGCGGGGTGGGGACACTGAAGCTTTCTTT. It translates to CASSVRGGDTEAFF. Based on the CDR3 plus reference TRBV2 and TRBJ1-1, the full variable domain is EPEVTQTPSHQVTQMGQEVILRCVPISNHLYFYWYRQILGQKVEFLVSFYNNEISEKSEIFDDQFSVERPDGSNFTLKIRSTKLEDSAMYFCASSVRGGDTEAFFGQGTRLTVV.

The chain joins TRBV6-2 or TRBV6-3 to TRBJ2-1; D is uncertain. CDR1 is MNHEY, CDR2 SVGEGT, per germline. The V end was cut by 2 bases, the J end by 5 bases, with 10 bases between. This CDR3 is 14 amino acids long. The CDR3 loop reads CASSYIPRNNEQFF. The CDR3 DNA reads as TGTGCCAGCAGTTACATTCCCAGGAACAATGAGCAGTTCTTC.

The chain links TRBV5-4 to TRBJ1-1; D ambiguous. The germline V and J ends were trimmed by 4 bases and 4 bases, with 14 bases remaining between them. Germline lookup yields CDR1 SGHNT and CDR2 YYREEE (reference sequence). This CDR3 region has 14 residues. The CDR3 DNA follows: TGTGCCAGCAGCCCCTGGGCTAAAGGCACTGAAGCTTTCTTT. Amino acid sequence: CASSPWAKGTEAFF.

Concerning this clone itself: Other DNA sequences in this sample translate to the same CDR3. J is TRBJ1-1 and V is TRBV6-5; D is unresolved. V was clipped by 2 bases and J by 2 bases, with 9 bases between them. The germline CDR1 and CDR2 sequences are MNHEY and SVGAGI. The CDR3 runs 14 residues. CDR3 loop: CASSYRGGNTEAFF. The DNA for the CDR3 is TGTGCCAGCAGTTACCGAGGCGGAAACACTGAAGCTTTCTTT.

V usage is TRBV20-1 and J usage is TRBJ2-2; 8 nucleotides line up with TRBD2. Germline V gene lookup returns CDR1 DFQATT and CDR2 SNEGSKA (reference sequence). The CDR3 runs 15 residues. Germline trimming cut 3 bases from V and 5 bases from J; bases unmatched to any gene: 8. In DNA form, the CDR3 reads TGCAGTGCTAGTAGCGGGATAGAGGGTACCGGGGAGCTGTTTTTT. As protein: CSASSGIEGTGELFF.

The chain recombines TRBV27 with TRBJ1-1; TRBD1 aligns across 7 bases. The junction had 12 bases not matched to a gene; V was cut back by 2 bases and J by 3 bases. The CDR3 spans 17 residues. Germline CDR1 is MNHEY and CDR2 is SMNVEV (reference sequence). Here the CDR3 reads CASSLLNPTGVDTEAFF. The CDR3 bases are TGTGCCAGCAGTTTACTAAATCCTACAGGGGTCGACACTGAAGCTTTCTTT.

This chain joins TRBV7-2 and TRBJ1-2; 11 positions agree with TRBD1. The CDR3 runs 15 residues. Per germline, CDR1 SGHTA and CDR2 FQGNSA. The junction had 3 bases not matched to a gene; V was cut back by 1 base and J by 5 bases. The CDR3 here is CASSLGTGGFYGYTF. CDR3 nucleotide sequence: TGTGCCAGCAGCTTAGGGACAGGGGGCTTTTATGGCTACACCTTC.